This is a list of T cell receptor beta chains from one sample in a study of graft-versus-host responses after intestinal transplantation. Clones were read by immunoSEQ multiplex PCR, and TCRdb kept only the in-frame ones, dropping some. Seen here are tens of thousands of clones, roughly 90% observed once, and the top ten hold more than 1.5%. The source material was ileum tissue, sampled less than 400 days after transplant. These TCRs come from a human patient who received an intestinal transplant, so some T cells may come from the graft donor. CDR3s include the opening cysteine and the closing phenylalanine or tryptophan.

V	J	CDR3
TRBV6-5	TRBJ2-7	CASTWSRVYEQYF
TRBV15	TRBJ2-7	CATSRAVLAGGVYEQYF
TRBV5-1	TRBJ2-2	CASSPGTGNTGELFF
TRBV7-2	TRBJ1-4	CASSYVRQGRLPTNEKLFF
TRBV29-1	TRBJ2-5	CSVHRDFHKYF
TRBV6-5	TRBJ2-7	CASSYLGSYEQYF
TRBV5-4	TRBJ1-1	CASSLYRGTEAFF
TRBV29-1	TRBJ2-1	CSVVLGPYNEQFF
TRBV30	TRBJ2-3	CAWSVDRTSGDGTQYF
TRBV4-1	TRBJ2-1	CASSQVGEGEQFF
TRBV9	TRBJ2-1	CASSVFGHRAYNEQFF
TRBV10-3	TRBJ1-1	CAIRAQLMNTEAFF
TRBV4-1	TRBJ2-7	CASSQDPAGSSYEQYF
TRBV6-6	TRBJ2-5	CATSPRQGRETQYF
TRBV28	TRBJ1-5	CASSLSVGGPNQPQHF
TRBV10-3	TRBJ2-3	CAITGLVTDTQYF
TRBV5-6	TRBJ2-7	CASSLGLGSYEQYF